The entry below describes one TCR beta chain. The table came from immunoSEQ multiplex PCR; TCRdb's copy has only in-frame clones and leaves some out. There are around 150,000 clones in the sample; 96% occur only once, and over 0.9% lies in the top ten. This record comes from a study of control samples from healthy donors and cancer patients. The germline V gene has CDR1 SGHVS and CDR2 FNYEAQ. V shed 5 bases and J 2 bases; nucleotides not matched to a gene: 6. This CDR3 has 14 residues. The V and J genes are TRBV7-6 and TRBJ2-7, with TRBD1 identical over 7 bases. This TCR was sampled from a woman aged 25 to 39 in good health. Material for sequencing was blood. The CDR3 nucleotides are TGTGCCAGCAGCCCCGGGACAGATACCTACGAGCAGTACTTC. Encoded protein: CASSPGTDTYEQYF.